This passage covers 22 T cell receptor beta chains from one sample sequenced in a study of technical replicates of blood from several donors. Measured with immunoSEQ multiplex PCR; TCRdb has only the in-frame clones, and not every one. Of tens of thousands of clones listed, over 70% are singletons. Sequenced sample: PBMCs. The receptors come from a human donor in good health. Some clones in this sample may be carry-over from other donors' samples.

This clone has a handful of counts. This rearrangement joins TRBV2 to TRBJ2-2; 8 positions match TRBD1. The CDR3 is 15 residues long. Germline CDR1 reads SNHLY; CDR2 reads FYNNEI. After removal of 8 bases from V and 0 bases from J, the junction contained 5 bases not matched to a gene. The CDR3 reads CASQGQDSNTGELFF. CDR3 bases: TGTGCCAGCCAGGGACAGGATTCGAACACCGGGGAGCTGTTTTTT. The full variable domain, its missing parts supplied by reference TRBV2 and TRBJ2-2, is EPEVTQTPSHQVTQMGQEVILRCVPISNHLYFYWYRQILGQKVEFLVSFYNNEISEKSEIFDDQFSVERPDGSNFTLKIRSTKLEDSAMYFCASQGQDSNTGELFFGEGSRLTVL.

CDR3 nucleotide sequence: TGTGCCAGCAGCAAGGAAACGGACAAGCAGTACTTC. Protein product: CASSKETDKQYF. The chain recombines TRBV7-8 with TRBJ2-7; D may be TRBD1 (5 bases). The germline V gene has CDR1 SGHVS and CDR2 FQNEAQ. Trimming shortened V by 5 bases and J by 8 bases, and 13 bases separated the two germline ends. This CDR3 is 12 amino acids long.

The chain couples TRBV10-1 to TRBJ1-1; no clear D. The CDR3 runs to 16 residues. Between the trimmed V and J ends, which lost 5 bases and 0 bases, there was a span of 16 bases. Germline CDR1 WNHNN, CDR2 SYGVQD (reference sequence). The CDR3 DNA follows: TGCGCCAGCAGTCCTACCCCCCAGGTTGTGAACACTGAAGCTTTCTTT. Translation gives CASSPTPQVVNTEAFF.

This clone was recorded only once. The gene calls are TRBV4-3 and TRBJ2-3; D remains ambiguous. Trimming removed 5 bases from V and 8 bases from J, with 14 bases in between. This CDR3 has 13 amino acids. Looked up from germline, CDR1 is LGHNA and CDR2 is YSLEER. For the CDR3, the DNA is TGCGCCAGCAGCGGTGCCCTCCGCGGTACGCAGTATTTT. This translates into CASSGALRGTQYF.

CDR3 nucleotides: TGTGCCTGGAACCCTTTGGACAGGGGCGAGACCCAGTACTTC. This translates into CAWNPLDRGETQYF. The chain has TRBV30 and TRBJ2-5; 9 bases agree with TRBD1. CDR1 is GTSNPN and CDR2 is SVGIG in the germline V gene (reference sequence). V gave up 4 bases and J gave up 5 bases; unmatched junction bases: 8. There are 14 residues in the CDR3.

V gene TRBV9 combines with J gene TRBJ2-3; the match to TRBD2 covers 10 bases. With V trimmed by 0 bases and J by 8 bases, 9 bases remained unmatched. CDR1 is SGDLS, CDR2 YYNGEE, per germline. The length of the CDR3 is 16 residues. The CDR3: CASSVGSGGPGGTQYF. The CDR3 nucleotides read TGTGCCAGCAGCGTAGGTAGCGGGGGGCCTGGCGGTACGCAGTATTTT.

The chain is built from TRBV5-1 and TRBJ1-6; 9 nucleotides line up with TRBD1. CDR3 length equals 14 residues. Unmatched junction bases numbered 4, after V lost 2 bases and J lost 10 bases. The germline CDR1 and CDR2 sequences are SGHRS and YFSETQ. In nucleotides, the CDR3 is TGCGCCAGCAGCTTTACAGGGGGCGAATCACCCCTCCACTTT. Protein product: CASSFTGGESPLHF. The full variable domain, rest sourced from reference TRBV5-1 and TRBJ1-6, is KAGVTQTPRYLIKTRGQQVTLSCSPISGHRSVSWYQQTPGQGLQFLFEYFSETQRNKGNFPGRFSGRQFSNSRSEMNVSTLELGDSALYLCASSFTGGESPLHFGNGTRLTVT.

J is TRBJ2-7 and V is TRBV5-1, with 11 bases matching TRBD1. The germline V gene encodes CDR1 SGHRS and CDR2 YFSETQ. Trimming took 3 bases from V and 3 from J; bases not matched to a gene: 2. The CDR3 is made up of 14 amino acids. The CDR3 sequence: CASSWGQGDYEQYF. CDR3 coding DNA: TGCGCCAGCAGCTGGGGACAGGGGGACTACGAGCAGTACTTC.

In DNA form, the CDR3 reads TGTGCCAGCAGCTTAGCGCCTGGGGGCGAAGCTTTCTTT. Amino acid sequence: CASSLAPGGEAFF. This chain uses TRBV7-2 with TRBJ1-1, with D perhaps matching TRBD1 (6 bases). Germline V lookup: CDR1 SGHTA, CDR2 FQGNSA. CDR3 length: 13 residues. Trimming shortened V by 0 bases and J by 8 bases, and 10 bases separated the two germline ends.

The genes are TRBV4-3 and TRBJ2-3, with a weak D call TRBD1 (5 bases). The CDR3 is 17 amino acids. Trimming left V 1 base short and J 2 bases short, with 16 bases between. Germline CDR1 LGHNA, CDR2 YSLEER. CDR3 region: CASSQGGRVSFTDTQYF. Here the CDR3 DNA reads TGCGCCAGCAGCCAAGGGGGCCGGGTTTCTTTCACAGATACGCAGTATTTT.

The chain joins TRBV6-6 to TRBJ1-4; D unresolved. The CDR3 totals 13 residues. Trimming took off 0 bases at V and 8 bases at J, with 7 bases between the two ends. Germline V gene lookup returns CDR1 MNHNY and CDR2 SVGAGI (reference sequence). The DNA for the CDR3 is TGTGCCAGCAGTTACTCGGGCCGAGAAAAACTGTTTTTT. This sequence encodes CASSYSGREKLFF.

The chain links TRBV9 to TRBJ2-1; D might be TRBD2 (5 bases). The CDR3 sequence is 14 residues long. CDR1 SGDLS and CDR2 YYNGEE come from the germline V gene. Trimming took 2 bases from V and 1 from J, leaving 7 bases between them. For the CDR3, the DNA is TGTGCCAGCAGCGTTAGCGTATCCTACAATGAGCAGTTCTTC. It translates to CASSVSVSYNEQFF.

This sequence joins TRBV7-2 and TRBJ1-5, with 7 bases lining up with TRBD1. V shed 5 bases, J shed 6 bases, and the junction held 7 bases outside the gene matches. The CDR3 sequence is 14 residues long. The germline CDR1 and CDR2 sequences are SGHTA and FQGNSA. The CDR3 is CASSPGTAGQPQHF. CDR3 DNA sequence: TGTGCCAGCAGCCCCGGGACAGCTGGTCAGCCCCAGCATTTT.

V usage is TRBV10-3 and J usage is TRBJ1-6, with 9 positions matching TRBD1. The J segment lost 7 bases and the V segment lost 8 bases, leaving 6 bases of the junction unmatched. The CDR3 extends over 14 amino acids. Germline CDR1 ENHRY, CDR2 SYGVKD. The CDR3 DNA reads TGTGCCATCGGCGGGGACAGGGTAAATTCACCCCTCCACTTT. Protein sequence: CAIGGDRVNSPLHF.

The chain links TRBV9 to TRBJ2-7; 8 bases align to TRBD2. Losses at the gene ends were 4 bases for V and 0 bases for J; bases not matched to a gene: 9. Per the germline V gene, CDR1 is SGDLS and CDR2 is YYNGEE. The CDR3 extends over 16 amino acids. The CDR3, as DNA: TGTGCCAGCAGCCCACGCGGGAGCGGGGGCTCCTACGAGCAGTACTTC. It is translated as CASSPRGSGGSYEQYF.

The genes are TRBV2 and TRBJ1-2; D ambiguous. This CDR3 spans 16 amino acids. Trimming stripped 4 bases from V and 7 bases from J, with 22 bases between. Germline lookup yields CDR1 SNHLY and CDR2 FYNNEI. The CDR3 DNA reads as TGTGCCAGCAGTGCCAGAGGGATCGGCAGCTCAGGTGGCTACACCTTC. Residues: CASSARGIGSSGGYTF.

The chain carries TRBV15 and TRBJ2-7; 9 bases agree with TRBD1. The CDR3 is 16 residues long. After removal of 3 bases from V and 6 bases from J, the junction contained 12 bases not matched to a gene. Germline loops: CDR1 LNHNV, CDR2 YYDKDF (reference sequence). The CDR3 reads CATSRDTGGIAIEQYF. The CDR3 DNA is TGTGCCACCAGCAGGGATACAGGGGGCATAGCGATCGAGCAGTACTTC.

The V gene is TRBV11-2, the J gene TRBJ2-7; TRBD1 aligns across 9 bases. Looked up from germline, CDR1 is SGHAT and CDR2 is FQNNGV. This CDR3 comprises 15 residues. Losses at the gene ends were 5 bases for V and 3 bases for J; bases not matched to a gene: 8. CDR3 bases: TGTGCCAGCAGCAAGACCCGGGACAGGGTCTACGAGCAGTACTTC. Amino acid sequence: CASSKTRDRVYEQYF.

The chain joins TRBV15 to TRBJ1-4; tentatively, D is TRBD1 (5 bases). This CDR3 region has 16 residues. The V gene lost 3 bases and the J gene lost 2 bases, with 13 bases spanning the gap. From germline, CDR1 is LNHNV and CDR2 YYDKDF (reference sequence). CDR3 nucleotide sequence: TGTGCCACCAGCAGCGGCGGGGGGGGGACTAATGAAAAACTGTTTTTT. This codes for CATSSGGGGTNEKLFF.

This sequence joins TRBV6-6 and TRBJ2-7; tentative D call: TRBD1 (5 bases). Germline V gene data show CDR1 as MNHNY and CDR2 as SVGAGI (reference sequence). The CDR3 is 15 amino acids. V was shortened by 4 bases and J by 0 bases, with 13 bases between the two germline ends. The DNA for the CDR3 is TGTGCCAGCAGTTCGCCGGCTGACAGCTCCTACGAGCAGTACTTC. The encoded protein is CASSSPADSSYEQYF.

DNA for the CDR3: TGTGCCAGCGGGGGGGCAGGAACAGATACGCAGTATTTT. Its translation is CASGGAGTDTQYF. The rearrangement uses TRBV9 and TRBJ2-3; D might be TRBD2 (7 bases). V was shortened by 7 bases and J by 3 bases, with 12 bases between the two germline ends. The CDR3 consists of 13 residues. Germline V CDR1 and CDR2: SGDLS, YYNGEE. Filled out from reference TRBV9 and TRBJ2-3, the complete variable domain reads DSGVTQTPKHLITATGQRVTLRCSPRSGDLSVYWYQQSLDQGLQFLIQYYNGEERAKGNILERFSAQQFPDLHSELNLSSLELGDSALYFCASGGAGTDTQYFGPGTRLTVL.

The chain joins TRBV4-3 to TRBJ1-5; D possibly corresponds to TRBD1 (6 bases). The germline V and J ends were trimmed by 0 bases and 4 bases, with 10 bases remaining between them. CDR1 is LGHNA, CDR2 YSLEER, per germline. The CDR3 is made up of 15 amino acids. The CDR3 nucleotides are TGCGCCAGCAGCCAAGACGGGACACCTAATCAGCCCCAGCATTTT. It encodes CASSQDGTPNQPQHF.